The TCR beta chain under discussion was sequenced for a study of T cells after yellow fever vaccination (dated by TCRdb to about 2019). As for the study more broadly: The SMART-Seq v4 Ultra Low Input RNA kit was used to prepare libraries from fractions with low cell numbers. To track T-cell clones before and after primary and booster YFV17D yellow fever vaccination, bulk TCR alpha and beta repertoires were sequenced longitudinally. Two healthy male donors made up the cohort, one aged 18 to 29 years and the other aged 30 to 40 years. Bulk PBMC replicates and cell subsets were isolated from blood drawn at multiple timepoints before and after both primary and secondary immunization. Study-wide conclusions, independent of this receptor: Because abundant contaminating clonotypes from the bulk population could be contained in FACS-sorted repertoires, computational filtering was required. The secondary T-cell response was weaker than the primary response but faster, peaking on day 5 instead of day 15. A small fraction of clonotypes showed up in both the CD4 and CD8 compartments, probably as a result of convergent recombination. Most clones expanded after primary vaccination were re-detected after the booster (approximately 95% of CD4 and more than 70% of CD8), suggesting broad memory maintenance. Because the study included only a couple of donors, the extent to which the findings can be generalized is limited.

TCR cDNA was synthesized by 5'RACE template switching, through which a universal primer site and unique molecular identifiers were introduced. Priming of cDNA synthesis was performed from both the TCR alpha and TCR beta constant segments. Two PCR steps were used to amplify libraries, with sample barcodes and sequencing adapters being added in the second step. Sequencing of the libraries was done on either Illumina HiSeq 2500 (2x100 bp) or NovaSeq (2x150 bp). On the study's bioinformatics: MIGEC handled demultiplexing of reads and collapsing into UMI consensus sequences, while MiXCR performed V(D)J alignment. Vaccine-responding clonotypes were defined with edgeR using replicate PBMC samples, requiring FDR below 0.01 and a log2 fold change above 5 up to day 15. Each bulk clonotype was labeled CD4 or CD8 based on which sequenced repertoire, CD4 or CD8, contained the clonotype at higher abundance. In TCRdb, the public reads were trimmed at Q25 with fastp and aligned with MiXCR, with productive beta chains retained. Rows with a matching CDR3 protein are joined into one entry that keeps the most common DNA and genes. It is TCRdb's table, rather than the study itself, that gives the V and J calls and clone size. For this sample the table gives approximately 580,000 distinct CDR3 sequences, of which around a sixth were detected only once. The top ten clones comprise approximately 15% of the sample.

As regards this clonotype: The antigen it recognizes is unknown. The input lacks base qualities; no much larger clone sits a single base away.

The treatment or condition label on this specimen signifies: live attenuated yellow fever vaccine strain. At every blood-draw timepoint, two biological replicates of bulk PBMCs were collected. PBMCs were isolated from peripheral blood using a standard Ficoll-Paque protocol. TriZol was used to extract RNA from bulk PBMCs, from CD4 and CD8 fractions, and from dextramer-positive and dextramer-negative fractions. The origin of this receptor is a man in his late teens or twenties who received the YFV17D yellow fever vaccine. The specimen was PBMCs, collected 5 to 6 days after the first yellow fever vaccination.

At the DNA level, the sequence is TGCAGTGCTAGCTCGGGGACTAGCGCCTACAATGAGCAGTTCTTC. This gives the protein CSASSGTSAYNEQFF. Recombination joined TRBV20-1 with TRBJ2-1, with 10 central nucleotides matching TRBD2. At the junction V is shortened by 3 bases and J by 2 bases; bases outside the gene matches: 4. The germline V gene (reference sequence) yields DFQATT for CDR1 and SNEGSKA for CDR2. CDR3 length: 15 amino acids, cysteine to phenylalanine. The kept DNA is CDR3 alone, 45 bases in frame from the first base.